This T cell receptor (beta chain) was identified in a study of early T cells in non-severe SARS-CoV-2 infection. TCRdb reprocessed the 5' RACE reads via MiXCR and lists one record per CDR3 protein. This table holds 70,000 or so distinct CDR3 sequences, 10% to 15% found once. CDR3 length equals 11 residues. V was trimmed by 7 bases and J by 6 bases, leaving 10 bases between them. Germline CDR1 SQVTM, CDR2 ANQGSEA. In this sample, this clonotype turned up a few times. This receptor was identified in an adult who was a healthcare worker with PCR-confirmed SARS-CoV-2 infection or an uninfected control (not recorded which). The chain joins TRBV29-1 to TRBJ2-1; D is unresolved. Sequencing input: whole blood. The CDR3 region is CSGRSGNEQFF. CDR3 DNA: TGCAGCGGACGGTCCGGCAATGAGCAGTTCTTC.